The sequence of this T cell receptor beta chain was determined in a study of T-cell reconstitution after alpha-beta-depleted transplantation in children. This clonotype was recorded many times. Its cognate antigen is unknown. Germline CDR1 SGHRS, CDR2 YFSETQ. The ends were cut back, 0 bases at V and 4 bases at J, with 10 bases in the middle. This CDR3 is 14 amino acids long. Study-level points and caveats: Newly made T cells mostly supplied T-cell counts and diversity one year after transplant.

Unique molecular identifiers featured in how the TCRbeta library was prepared. From the PCR reads, TCRdb called clonotypes with MiXCR, one entry per CDR3 protein. The table lists roughly 160,000 distinct CDR3 sequences, 11% of them singletons. The clonotype was recovered from a boy younger than 10 with acute myeloid leukemia, due to receive a stem cell transplant. The sequencing used PBMCs, collected before TCRalphabeta/CD19-depleted stem cell transplant. The rearrangement uses TRBV5-1 and TRBJ2-5; D gene ambiguous. The CDR3 nucleotides read TGCGCCAGCAGCTTGGTCTTCCCGACAGAGACCCAGTACTTC. This encodes CASSLVFPTETQYF.